A single sample is the source of the 17 T cell receptor beta chains below, sequenced in a study of blood T cell repertoires in COVID-19 (dated by TCRdb to 2019 to 2021). The library was built by means of the immunoSEQ multiplex PCR assay. Drawn from immuneACCESS, this table holds only the in-frame rearrangements with V and J called that TCRdb kept. Clones are partly lost; checked studies trace under half to an unresolved V gene and leave the rest unexplained. The sample yields around 280,000 clones; around nine tenths were counted once. Jointly, the top ten make up about 1.2% of the sample. What was sequenced was peripheral blood. The receptor set was obtained from a man in his 70s with acute or convalescent COVID-19.

V is TRBV19 and J is TRBJ2-3; D is perhaps TRBD2 (5 bases). The V end was cut by 3 bases, the J end by 3 bases, with 10 bases between. In germline, CDR1 is LNHDA, CDR2 SQIVND (reference sequence). The CDR3 is 14 amino acids. The DNA of the CDR3 is TGTGCCAGTAGTATTCCGGGGAGAACAGATACGCAGTATTTT. It codes for CASSIPGRTDTQYF. Full variable domain (rest looked up from reference TRBV19 and TRBJ2-3): DGGITQSPKYLFRKEGQNVTLSCEQNLNHDAMYWYRQDPGQGLRLIYYSQIVNDFQKGDIAEGYSVSREKKESFPLTVTSAQKNPTAFYLCASSIPGRTDTQYFGPGTRLTVL.

Of note for this clone: Other DNA sequences in the sample encode the same CDR3. This chain uses TRBV14 with TRBJ1-6; D possibly corresponds to TRBD1 (5 bases). V gave up 0 bases and J gave up 7 bases, with 7 bases separating them. The germline V gene encodes CDR1 SGHDN and CDR2 FVKESK. The CDR3 spans 14 residues. CDR3 sequence (DNA): TGTGCCAGCAGCCAAGAGACAGCCAATTCACCCCTCCACTTT. Translation: CASSQETANSPLHF.

The V and J genes are TRBV7-9 and TRBJ2-7; possibly TRBD1 for D (5 bases). V was clipped by 3 bases and J by 1 base, with 7 bases between them. Germline-derived CDR1 and CDR2 are SEHNR and FQNEAQ (reference sequence). CDR3 size: 13 residues. The CDR3 reads CASSLTDSYEQYF. CDR3 nucleotide sequence: TGTGCCAGCAGCTTGACAGATTCCTACGAGCAGTACTTC.

The chain recombines TRBV7-2 with TRBJ2-2, with 13 nucleotides matching TRBD2. The CDR3 sequence is 17 residues long. Germline CDR1 reads SGHTA; CDR2 reads FQGNSA. The V segment lost 4 bases and the J segment 4 bases; nucleotides outside the gene matches: 6. Written as DNA, the CDR3 is TGTGCCAGCAGCTGGACTAGCGGGAGCGTTATCACCGGGGAGCTGTTTTTT. This codes for CASSWTSGSVITGELFF.

The CDR3 sequence: CASSPGHFGNQPQHF. The CDR3 DNA reads as TGCGCCAGCAGCCCCGGACATTTTGGCAATCAGCCCCAGCATTTT. V is TRBV5-1 and J is TRBJ1-5, with D possibly being TRBD1 (5 bases). The CDR3 contains 15 residues. Germline CDR1 is SGHRS and CDR2 is YFSETQ. V was pared by 4 bases and J by 2 bases, with 13 bases between.

This clone turned up a few times. This chain links TRBV28 with TRBJ2-7, with a possible D match to TRBD1 (7 bases). CDR3 size: 11 residues. With 5 bases removed from V and 9 bases from J, the gap between germline ends came to 11 bases. In germline, CDR1 is MDHEN, CDR2 SYDVKM. CDR3 sequence (DNA): TGTGCCAGCAGTCAGGGGGGATGGCAGTACTTC. Translated, it gives CASSQGGWQYF.

CDR3 in amino acids: CASSRGNRESEKLFF. The DNA for the CDR3 is TGTGCCAGCAGCCGAGGGAACAGGGAAAGTGAAAAACTGTTTTTT. The chain couples TRBV5-6 to TRBJ1-4; possible D gene TRBD1, 6 bases. CDR3 length equals 15 residues. From germline, CDR1 is SGHDT and CDR2 YYEEEE. Between the trimmed V and J ends, which lost 4 bases and 7 bases, there was a span of 17 bases.

The rearrangement uses TRBV29-1 and TRBJ2-3; D call uncertain. The germline V gene encodes CDR1 SQVTM and CDR2 ANQGSEA. V was shortened by 5 bases and J by 0 bases, with 12 bases between the two germline ends. The CDR3 has 14 residues. For the CDR3, the DNA is TGCAGCGTTCTCGAAGTAGCTAGCACAGATACGCAGTATTTT. This encodes CSVLEVASTDTQYF.

This chain joins TRBV7-2 and TRBJ2-5; 11 positions match TRBD2. The germline V gene has CDR1 SGHTA and CDR2 FQGNSA. This CDR3 region has 17 residues. J was trimmed by 0 bases and V by 3 bases; bases with no gene match: 6. CDR3 loop: CASSLGLADRYQETQYF. CDR3 nucleotide sequence: TGTGCCAGCAGCTTGGGACTAGCGGATAGGTACCAAGAGACCCAGTACTTC.

The CDR3 sequence: CASVLPRHLPRNEKLFF. The CDR3 DNA reads as TGTGCCAGCGTCCTTCCCCGACACCTCCCAAGGAATGAAAAACTGTTTTTT. V is TRBV27 and J is TRBJ1-4; D not certain. Germline V lookup: CDR1 MNHEY, CDR2 SMNVEV (reference sequence). Trimming took off 8 bases at V and 5 bases at J, with 24 bases between the two ends. This CDR3 is built from 17 residues.

The V gene is TRBV27, the J gene TRBJ2-7; 12 nucleotides align to TRBD1. The junction had 13 bases not matched to a gene; V was cut back by 5 bases and J by 2 bases. Germline lookup yields CDR1 MNHEY and CDR2 SMNVEV (reference sequence). The CDR3 length is 18 residues. The CDR3 sequence: CASSRENPGQGAPYEQYF. CDR3 DNA sequence: TGTGCCAGCAGTCGGGAGAATCCGGGACAGGGGGCGCCCTACGAGCAGTACTTC.

This clone occurred once. This chain links TRBV28 with TRBJ2-1; TRBD2 matches at 10 bases. V lost 5 bases and J lost 8; bases outside the gene matches: 9. The CDR3 runs to 15 residues. The germline V gene has CDR1 MDHEN and CDR2 SYDVKM. The CDR3 region is CASSVGLAGVYEQFF. The CDR3 bases are TGTGCCAGCAGTGTTGGGCTAGCGGGGGTCTATGAGCAGTTCTTC. Full variable domain (missing parts from reference TRBV28 and TRBJ2-1): DVKVTQSSRYLVKRTGEKVFLECVQDMDHENMFWYRQDPGLGLRLIYFSYDVKMKEKGDIPEGYSVSREKKERFSLILESASTNQTSMYLCASSVGLAGVYEQFFGPGTRLTVL.

The gene calls are TRBV9 and TRBJ2-7; 8 bases fit TRBD2. Germline CDR1 is SGDLS and CDR2 is YYNGEE. The CDR3 length is 15 residues. The junction had 5 bases not matched to a gene; V was cut back by 0 bases and J by 3 bases. The CDR3, as DNA: TGTGCCAGCAGCGTAGGTACTAGCGGAATCTACGAGCAGTACTTC. It specifies CASSVGTSGIYEQYF.

J is TRBJ2-5 and V is TRBV24-1; 9 bases match TRBD1. Germline lookup yields CDR1 KGHDR and CDR2 SFDVKD. The CDR3 has 15 amino acids. With V trimmed by 4 bases and J by 2 bases, 4 bases remained unmatched. The CDR3 coding sequence is TGTGCCACCAGTGAGGGACAGGGTTGGCAAGAGACCCAGTACTTC. This sequence encodes CATSEGQGWQETQYF.

The sample holds one count of this clone. In DNA, the CDR3 is TGTGCCAGCAGCCTGGGCTCCGTGGGTGTGGGCGAGCAGTACTTC. Translating it yields CASSLGSVGVGEQYF. The V and J genes are TRBV7-2 and TRBJ2-7; D is undetermined. In germline, CDR1 is SGHTA, CDR2 FQGNSA. V lost 5 bases and J 6 bases, leaving 20 bases between the germline ends. This CDR3 spans 15 amino acids.

The CDR3 region is CASTPGWAGDGYTF. The CDR3 DNA sequence: TGTGCCAGCACCCCAGGGTGGGCAGGGGATGGCTACACCTTC. This rearrangement joins TRBV7-8 to TRBJ1-2, with TRBD1 as a possible D gene (6 bases). This CDR3 region has 14 residues. Per germline, CDR1 SGHVS and CDR2 FQNEAQ. The V gene lost 7 bases and the J gene lost 6 bases, with 18 bases spanning the gap.

This sequence joins TRBV5-1 and TRBJ1-6; the D gene is possibly TRBD1 (5 bases). The CDR3 covers 15 residues. The V gene's germline CDR1 is SGHRS and CDR2 YFSETQ. Trimming took off 4 bases at V and 7 bases at J, with 15 bases between the two ends. CDR3 loop: CASSPGHAGNSPLHF. Written as DNA, the CDR3 is TGCGCCAGCAGCCCCGGACACGCCGGGAATTCACCCCTCCACTTT.